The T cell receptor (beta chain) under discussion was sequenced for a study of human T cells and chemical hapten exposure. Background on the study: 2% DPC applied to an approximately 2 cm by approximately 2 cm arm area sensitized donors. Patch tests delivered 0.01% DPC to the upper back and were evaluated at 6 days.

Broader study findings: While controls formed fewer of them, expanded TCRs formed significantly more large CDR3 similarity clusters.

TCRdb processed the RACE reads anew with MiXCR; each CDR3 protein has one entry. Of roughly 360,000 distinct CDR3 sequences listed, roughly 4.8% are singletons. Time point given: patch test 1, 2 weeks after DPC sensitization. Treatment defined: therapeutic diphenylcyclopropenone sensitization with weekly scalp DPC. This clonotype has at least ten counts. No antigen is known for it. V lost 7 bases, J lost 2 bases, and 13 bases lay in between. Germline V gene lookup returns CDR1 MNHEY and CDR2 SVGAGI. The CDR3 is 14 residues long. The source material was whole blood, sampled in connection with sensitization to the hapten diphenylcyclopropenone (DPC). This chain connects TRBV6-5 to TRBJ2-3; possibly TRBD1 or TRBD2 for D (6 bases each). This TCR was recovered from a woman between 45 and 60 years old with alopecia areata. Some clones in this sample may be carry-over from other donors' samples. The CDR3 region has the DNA TGTGCCAGCACAAGGGGGGAGGTCACAGATACGCAGTATTTT. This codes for CASTRGEVTDTQYF.